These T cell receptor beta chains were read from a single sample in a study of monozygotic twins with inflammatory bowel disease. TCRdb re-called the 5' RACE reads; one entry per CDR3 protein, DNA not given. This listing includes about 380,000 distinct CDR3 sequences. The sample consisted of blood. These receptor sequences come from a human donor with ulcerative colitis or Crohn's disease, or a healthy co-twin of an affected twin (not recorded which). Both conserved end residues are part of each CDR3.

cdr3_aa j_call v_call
CASSLVAGGPYNEQFF TRBJ2-1 TRBV7-2
CASSPPRFAPSTDTQYF TRBJ2-3 TRBV18
CASRRGELYEQYF TRBJ2-7 TRBV5-5
CASSLTTGPETQYF TRBJ2-5 TRBV7-9
CASSLAFYGPPNAEAFF TRBJ1-1 TRBV7-2
CASSPPGQGGFAEAFF TRBJ1-1 TRBV5-1
CAWTRFSYEQYF TRBJ2-7 TRBV30
CASSPAPDRSTDTQYF TRBJ2-3 TRBV5-1
CASSYGGAWEQYF TRBJ2-7 TRBV6-5
CASSLQGGREKLFF TRBJ1-4 TRBV7-2
CASSIRDRNTEAFF TRBJ1-1 TRBV19